The 10 T cell receptor beta chains presented below share a single source sample, sequenced in a study of blood T cell repertoires in COVID-19. The table came from immunoSEQ multiplex PCR; TCRdb's copy has only in-frame clones and leaves some out. The table shows a few hundred thousand clones, with around 91% occurring only once. The sample consisted of PBMCs or T cells enriched from blood (not recorded which). The source of these receptors is a man younger than 35 who had recovered from COVID-19.

The chain carries TRBV4-1 and TRBJ2-3, with 7 bases identical to TRBD2. This CDR3 is 14 amino acids long. V lost 8 bases and J lost 0; bases outside the gene matches: 5. The germline gives CDR1 MGHRA, CDR2 YSYEKL. CDR3 coding DNA: TGCGCCAGCGGGCGGGGGATAAGCACAGATACGCAGTATTTT. This gives the protein CASGRGISTDTQYF.

The V gene is TRBV28, the J gene TRBJ2-5; 10 nucleotides align to TRBD1. This CDR3 has 16 amino acids. CDR1 MDHEN and CDR2 SYDVKM come from the germline V gene. With V trimmed by 3 bases and J by 4 bases, 8 bases remained unmatched. CDR3 amino acids: CASSLGQGIVLETQYF. CDR3 in DNA: TGTGCCAGCAGTTTGGGACAGGGGATTGTATTAGAGACCCAGTACTTC. The full variable domain, with the rest looked up from reference TRBV28 and TRBJ2-5, is DVKVTQSSRYLVKRTGEKVFLECVQDMDHENMFWYRQDPGLGLRLIYFSYDVKMKEKGDIPEGYSVSREKKERFSLILESASTNQTSMYLCASSLGQGIVLETQYFGPGTRLLVL.

The V call is TRBV2, the J call TRBJ1-5; no reliable D call. This CDR3 contains 14 residues. Looked up from germline, CDR1 is SNHLY and CDR2 is FYNNEI. The germline V and J ends were trimmed by 4 bases and 1 base, with 8 bases remaining between them. CDR3 residues: CASSAGSSNQPQHF. CDR3 nucleotide sequence: TGTGCCAGCAGTGCGGGTTCCAGCAATCAGCCCCAGCATTTT.

The rearrangement joins TRBV11-1 to TRBJ1-1, with no clear D. This CDR3 comprises 12 residues. Trimming left V 5 bases short and J 6 bases short, with 10 bases between. Germline-derived CDR1 and CDR2 are SGHAT and FQDESV (reference sequence). CDR3 coding DNA: TGTGCCAGCAGCCAAGAGGAGGCTGAAGCTTTCTTT. The encoded protein is CASSQEEAEAFF.

This chain connects TRBV29-1 to TRBJ1-1; D may be TRBD1 (5 bases). Trimming stripped 3 bases from V and 1 base from J, with 9 bases between. The CDR3 totals 13 residues. CDR1 is SQVTM and CDR2 is ANQGSEA in the germline V gene. CDR3 region: CSVDHGQNTEAFF. The CDR3 DNA reads as TGCAGCGTTGATCACGGACAGAACACTGAAGCTTTCTTT. The entire variable domain, with the rest obtained from reference TRBV29-1 and TRBJ1-1, is as follows: SAVISQKPSRDICQRGTSLTIQCQVDSQVTMMFWYRQQPGQSLTLIATANQGSEATYESGFVIDKFPISRPNLTFSTLTVSNMSPEDSSIYLCSVDHGQNTEAFFGQGTRLTVV.

The chain joins TRBV27 to TRBJ2-7, with 7 bases identical to TRBD1. Germline CDR1 MNHEY, CDR2 SMNVEV (reference sequence). Trimming took 6 bases from V and 3 from J; bases not matched to a gene: 11. This CDR3 contains 15 residues. The CDR3 DNA sequence: TGTGCCAGCAGCAACTCACCGGGACAGTACTACGAGCAGTACTTC. This translates into CASSNSPGQYYEQYF.

V and J are TRBV20-1 and TRBJ2-7, with 12 bases matching TRBD1. The V and J ends lost 3 bases and 3 bases, in that order; junction bases with no gene match: 6. The CDR3 is 15 residues long. Per germline, CDR1 DFQATT and CDR2 SNEGSKA (reference sequence). The CDR3 nucleotides are TGCAGTGCTAGTAGGGACAGGGGGCGAGTCTACGAGCAGTACTTC. It is translated as CSASRDRGRVYEQYF.

This chain joins TRBV9 and TRBJ2-7; 9 positions agree with TRBD2. Germline values: CDR1 SGDLS, CDR2 YYNGEE. V shed 2 bases, J shed 2 bases, and the junction held 8 bases outside the gene matches. The CDR3 is made up of 16 amino acids. The CDR3: CASSVHGGLATYEQYF. CDR3 sequence (DNA): TGTGCCAGCAGCGTCCACGGGGGACTAGCAACCTACGAGCAGTACTTC.

The rearrangement joins TRBV7-2 to TRBJ2-1; no clear D gene. The V end was cut by 5 bases, the J end by 6 bases, with 8 bases between. CDR3 length: 12 amino acids. Germline CDR1 and CDR2: SGHTA and FQGNSA. Here the CDR3 DNA reads TGTGCCAGCAGCATACACCGCAATGAGCAGTTCTTC. It specifies CASSIHRNEQFF.

The V call is TRBV9, the J call TRBJ1-6, with D tentatively TRBD1 (6 bases). V was pared by 5 bases and J by 0 bases, with 12 bases between. The germline V gene encodes CDR1 SGDLS and CDR2 YYNGEE. This CDR3 is built from 16 residues. CDR3 coding DNA: TGTGCCAGCAGTTTACAGGGAAGCTCCTATAATTCACCCCTCCACTTT. It encodes CASSLQGSSYNSPLHF. Together with reference TRBV9 and TRBJ1-6, the CDR3 gives the full variable domain: DSGVTQTPKHLITATGQRVTLRCSPRSGDLSVYWYQQSLDQGLQFLIQYYNGEERAKGNILERFSAQQFPDLHSELNLSSLELGDSALYFCASSLQGSSYNSPLHFGNGTRLTVT.